This T cell receptor beta chain was sequenced in a study of cytomegalovirus exposure and HLA in healthy donors. Study-level results: Being productive about 90% or about 30% of the time was typical of most TCR beta V segments in an earlier analysis. Researchers reported that a few CMV-associated chains were confirmed in vitro as CMV antigen-specific. An apparent linkage of common viral pathogens to several of the most significant clusters emerged in a later analysis.

In germline, CDR1 is LNHDA, CDR2 SQIVND (reference sequence). This CDR3 is 12 amino acids long. V was clipped by 8 bases and J by 12 bases; unmatched bases: 9. As for this clone: No antigen is known for it.

With 60 Vbeta and 13 Jbeta primers, the PCR was carried out. The data were produced by immunoSEQ multiplex PCR, yet TCRdb's version contains in-frame clones alone and is incomplete. This sample has 100,000 to 150,000 clones, with roughly 75% found just once. The sequenced sample was PBMCs. This TCR came from a woman in her fifties or sixties in good health and CMV-seronegative. This sequence joins TRBV19 and TRBJ2-1; TRBD1 aligns across 8 bases. The CDR3, as DNA: TGTGCCAGTGAGGACAGGGAGGCTTGGCAGTTCTTC. Its translation: CASEDREAWQFF.